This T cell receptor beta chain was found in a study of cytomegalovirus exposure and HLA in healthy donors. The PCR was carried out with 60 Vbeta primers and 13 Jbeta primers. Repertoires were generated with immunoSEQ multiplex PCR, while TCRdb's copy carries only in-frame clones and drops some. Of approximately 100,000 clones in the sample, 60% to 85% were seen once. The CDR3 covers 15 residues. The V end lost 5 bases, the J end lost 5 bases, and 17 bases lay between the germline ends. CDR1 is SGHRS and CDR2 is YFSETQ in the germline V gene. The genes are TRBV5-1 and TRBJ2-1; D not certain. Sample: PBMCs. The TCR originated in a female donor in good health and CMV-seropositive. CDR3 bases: TGCGCCAGCAGAACTACCGCTAAACCCAACAATGAGCAGTTCTTC. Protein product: CASRTTAKPNNEQFF.